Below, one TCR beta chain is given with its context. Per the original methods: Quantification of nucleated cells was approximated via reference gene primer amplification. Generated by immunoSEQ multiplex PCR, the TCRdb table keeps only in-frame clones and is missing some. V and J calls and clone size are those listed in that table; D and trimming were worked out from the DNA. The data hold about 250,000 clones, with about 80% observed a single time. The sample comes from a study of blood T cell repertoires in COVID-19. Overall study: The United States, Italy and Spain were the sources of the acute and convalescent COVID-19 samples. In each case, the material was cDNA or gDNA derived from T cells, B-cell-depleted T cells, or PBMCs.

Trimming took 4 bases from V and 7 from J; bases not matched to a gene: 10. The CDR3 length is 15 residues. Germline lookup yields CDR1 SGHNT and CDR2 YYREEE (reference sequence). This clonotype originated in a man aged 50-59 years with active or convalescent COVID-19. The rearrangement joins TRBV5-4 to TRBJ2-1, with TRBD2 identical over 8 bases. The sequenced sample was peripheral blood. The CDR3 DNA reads TGTGCCAGCAGCACGGGACTAGGAGGTGTGAATGAGCAGTTCTTC. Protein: CASSTGLGGVNEQFF.